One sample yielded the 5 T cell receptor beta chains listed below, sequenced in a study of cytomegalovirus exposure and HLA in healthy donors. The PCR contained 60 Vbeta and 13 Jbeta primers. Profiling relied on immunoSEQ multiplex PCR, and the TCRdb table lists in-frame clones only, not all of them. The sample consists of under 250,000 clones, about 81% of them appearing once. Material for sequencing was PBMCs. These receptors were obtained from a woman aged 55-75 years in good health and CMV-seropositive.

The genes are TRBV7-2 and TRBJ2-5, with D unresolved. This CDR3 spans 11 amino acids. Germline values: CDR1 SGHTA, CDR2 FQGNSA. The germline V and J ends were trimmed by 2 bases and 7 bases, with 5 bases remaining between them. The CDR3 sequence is CASSLRGTQYF. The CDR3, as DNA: TGTGCCAGCAGCTTACGAGGGACCCAGTACTTC.

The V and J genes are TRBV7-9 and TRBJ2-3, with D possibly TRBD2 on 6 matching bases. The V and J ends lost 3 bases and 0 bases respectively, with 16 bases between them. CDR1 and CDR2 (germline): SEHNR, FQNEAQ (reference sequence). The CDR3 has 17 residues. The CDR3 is CASSFGGGDSSTDTQYF. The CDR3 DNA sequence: TGTGCCAGCAGCTTCGGGGGAGGCGACTCTAGCACAGATACGCAGTATTTT.

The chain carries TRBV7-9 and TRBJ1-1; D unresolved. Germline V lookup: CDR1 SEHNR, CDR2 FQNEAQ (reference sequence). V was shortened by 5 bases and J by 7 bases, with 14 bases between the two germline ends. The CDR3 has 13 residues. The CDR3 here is CASSPGGLREAFF. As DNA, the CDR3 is TGTGCCAGCAGCCCGGGAGGGTTGCGTGAAGCTTTCTTT.

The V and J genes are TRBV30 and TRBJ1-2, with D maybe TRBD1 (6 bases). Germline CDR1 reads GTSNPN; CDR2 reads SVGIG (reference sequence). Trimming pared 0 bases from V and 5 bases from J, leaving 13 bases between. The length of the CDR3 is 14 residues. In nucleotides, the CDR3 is TGTGCCTGGAGTGTACAGGGCAGGGGATATGGCTACACCTTC. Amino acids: CAWSVQGRGYGYTF.

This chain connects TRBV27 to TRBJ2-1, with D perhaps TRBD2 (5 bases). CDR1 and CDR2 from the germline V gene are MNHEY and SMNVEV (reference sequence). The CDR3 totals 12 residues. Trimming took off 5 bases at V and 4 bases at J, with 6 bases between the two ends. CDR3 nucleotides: TGTGCCAGCAGTACGGGATACAATGAGCAGTTCTTC. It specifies CASSTGYNEQFF.